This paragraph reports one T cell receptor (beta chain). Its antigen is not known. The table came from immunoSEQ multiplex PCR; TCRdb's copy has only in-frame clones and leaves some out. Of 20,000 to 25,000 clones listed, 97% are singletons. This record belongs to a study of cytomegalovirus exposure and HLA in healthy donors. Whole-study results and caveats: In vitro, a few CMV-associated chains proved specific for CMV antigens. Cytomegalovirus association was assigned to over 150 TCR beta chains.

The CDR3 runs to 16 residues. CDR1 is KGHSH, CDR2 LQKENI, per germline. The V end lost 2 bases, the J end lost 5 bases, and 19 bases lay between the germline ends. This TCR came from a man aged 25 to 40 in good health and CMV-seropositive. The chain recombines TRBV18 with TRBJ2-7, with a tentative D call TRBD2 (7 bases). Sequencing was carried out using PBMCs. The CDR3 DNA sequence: TGTGCCAGCTCACCATGGGCCCCGGGCGGGGGCGACGAGCAGTACTTC. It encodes CASSPWAPGGGDEQYF.